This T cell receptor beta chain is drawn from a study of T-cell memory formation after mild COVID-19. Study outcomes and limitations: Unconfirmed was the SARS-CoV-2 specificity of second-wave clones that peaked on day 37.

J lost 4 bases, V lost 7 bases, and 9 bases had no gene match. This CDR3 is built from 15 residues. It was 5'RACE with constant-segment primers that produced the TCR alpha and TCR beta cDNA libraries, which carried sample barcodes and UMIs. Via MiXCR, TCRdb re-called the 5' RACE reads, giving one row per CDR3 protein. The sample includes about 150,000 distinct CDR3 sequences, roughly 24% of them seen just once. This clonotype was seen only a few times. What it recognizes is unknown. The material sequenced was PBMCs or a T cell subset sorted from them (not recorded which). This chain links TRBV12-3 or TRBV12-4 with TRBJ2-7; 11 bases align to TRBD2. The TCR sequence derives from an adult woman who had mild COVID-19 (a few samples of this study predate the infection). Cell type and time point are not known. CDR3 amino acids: CASTPGLADIYEQYF. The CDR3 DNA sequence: TGTGCCAGCACCCCGGGACTAGCGGACATATACGAGCAGTACTTC.